This paragraph reports one T cell receptor (beta chain). This receptor's antigen is unknown. Per-nucleotide qualities are absent, and no much larger clonotype sits a single base away. The sample's time point label, decoded: about 28 days (+/-7) after the second vaccine dose. The sample's treatment or condition label, decoded: meningococcal conjugate vaccine given as trial control. Samples from vaccinated people were obtained from the UK trials COV001 and COV002, which included a single-blind randomized controlled phase 2/3 trial of AZD1222 (ChAdOx1 nCoV-19) in healthy adults. Trial participant PBMC samples were collected at day 0 and day 28 after the second dose for TCRbeta chain sequencing. The CDR3 regions of human TCRbeta chains were analyzed by immunosequencing. The paper's data handling went like this. Repertoire TCRs were matched against a reference library of SARS-CoV-2-specific TCRs generated with the MIRA antigen-specificity platform. Breadth was defined as the fraction of unique TCRs that were SARS-CoV-2-associated. Depth was defined as the fraction of total T cells that were SARS-CoV-2-associated. Using the MIRA data, each spike-specific TCR was assigned both to the spike region to which the TCR was reactive and to a CD4 or CD8 class. Log10-transformed breadth and depth values were compared by one-way ANOVA with Sidak's multiple comparisons tests. TCRdb's version of the immuneACCESS table is confined to in-frame rearrangements and falls short of the full clone set. An unresolved V gene accounts for under half of the shortfall where checked; the remainder is of unknown origin. V, J and clone size are those of that table, while D and trimming were read from the DNA. This sample gives 79,000 or so clones in total; around 80% of them show up just once. Together, the top ten hold roughly a quarter of the sample.

The data originate from a study of T cell responses to AZD1222 COVID-19 vaccine (dated by TCRdb to about 2021). At the level of the whole study: A total of approximately 250 trial participants underwent TCR sequencing, of whom under 220 had received two doses of AZD1222 and 26 had received two doses of the MenACWY control vaccine. Trial participants were enrolled by age into 18-55, 56-69 and 70-plus year subgroups, with approximately 150, 28 and 58 TCR-sequenced participants respectively. Summary of the overall study and its limitations: The vaccine-associated CD4 TCRs covered the entire spike protein, and the dominant responses fell in regions 160-218 and 743-854. The 56-69-year group was small, and its depth increase did not reach significance, likely because of low power. After two AZD1222 doses, both the breadth and the depth of spike-specific TCRs were significantly higher than at day 0 and than in MenACWY recipients. Conclusions about previously exposed vaccinees were limited because only six AZD1222 recipients were SARS-CoV-2 seropositive at baseline. Reportedly, almost half of the unique spike-specific TCRs recognized epitopes lying outside the regions that are mutated in the B.1.351 and B.1.1.7 variants. Participants were mostly white British, with more females than males. The authors suggested clonal diversity may have been underestimated. Because no samples from the day 14 peak response were available, repertoires could be characterized only after the peak T cell response.

As encoded in the germline V gene, CDR1 is MNHEY while CDR2 is SVGAGI. The CDR3 runs 15 residues from the cysteine to the phenylalanine. The entry retains the CDR3 DNA only, 45 bases that are in frame from base 1. The junction shows trimming of 5 bases on V and 1 base on J, plus 14 bases between the germline ends. This sequence was found in an adult who received the MenACWY meningococcal vaccine as a control. The V and J genes are TRBV6-5 and TRBJ1-1; tentative D gene TRBD1, with 5 bases matching. This specimen was peripheral blood, taken 28 days after the second dose of the MenACWY control vaccine. CDR3 reads: CASSTPTGANTEAFF. The DNA sequence reads TGTGCCAGCAGTACCCCGACCGGGGCGAACACTGAAGCTTTCTTT.